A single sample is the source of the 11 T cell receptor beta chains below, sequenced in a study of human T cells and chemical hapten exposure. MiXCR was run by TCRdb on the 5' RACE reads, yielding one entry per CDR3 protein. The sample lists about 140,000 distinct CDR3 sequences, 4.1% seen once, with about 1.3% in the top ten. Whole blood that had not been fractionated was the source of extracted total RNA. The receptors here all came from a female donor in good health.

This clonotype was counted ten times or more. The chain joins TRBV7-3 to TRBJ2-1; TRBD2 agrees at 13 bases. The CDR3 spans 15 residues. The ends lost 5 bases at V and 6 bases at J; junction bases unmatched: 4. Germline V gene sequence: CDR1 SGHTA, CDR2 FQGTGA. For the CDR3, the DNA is TGTGCCAGCAGCCAACTAGCGGGGGGGCCCAATGAGCAGTTCTTC. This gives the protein CASSQLAGGPNEQFF. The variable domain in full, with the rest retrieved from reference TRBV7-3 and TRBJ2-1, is GAGVSQTPSNKVTEKGKYVELRCDPISGHTALYWYRQSLGQGPEFLIYFQGTGAADDSGLPNDRFFAVRPEGSVSTLKIQRTERGDSAVYLCASSQLAGGPNEQFFGPGTRLTVL.

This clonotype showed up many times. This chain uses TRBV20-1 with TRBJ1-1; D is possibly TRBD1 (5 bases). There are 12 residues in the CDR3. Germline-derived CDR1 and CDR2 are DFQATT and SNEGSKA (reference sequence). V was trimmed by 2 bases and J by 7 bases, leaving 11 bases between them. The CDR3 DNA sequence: TGCAGTGCTAGACGGGGGAGGGTTGAAGCTTTCTTT. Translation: CSARRGRVEAFF.

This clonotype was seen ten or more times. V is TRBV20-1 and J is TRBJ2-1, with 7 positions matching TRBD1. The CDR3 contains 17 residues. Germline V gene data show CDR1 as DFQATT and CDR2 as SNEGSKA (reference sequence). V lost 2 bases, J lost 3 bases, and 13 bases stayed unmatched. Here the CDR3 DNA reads TGCAGTGCTAGACCGAGGTACAGGGGCCATTTCTACAATGAGCAGTTCTTC. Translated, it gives CSARPRYRGHFYNEQFF.

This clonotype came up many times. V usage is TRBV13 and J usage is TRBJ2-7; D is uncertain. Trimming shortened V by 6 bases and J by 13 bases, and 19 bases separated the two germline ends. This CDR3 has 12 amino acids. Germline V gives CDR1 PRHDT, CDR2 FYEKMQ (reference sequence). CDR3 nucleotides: TGTGCCAGCAGTTTTAACGTAGGGCCCTTATACTTC. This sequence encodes CASSFNVGPLYF. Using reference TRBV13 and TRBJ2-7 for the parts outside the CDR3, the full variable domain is AAGVIQSPRHLIKEKRETATLKCYPIPRHDTVYWYQQGPGQDPQFLISFYEKMQSDKGSIPDRFSAQQFSDYHSELNMSSLELGDSALYFCASSFNVGPLYFGPGTRLTVT.

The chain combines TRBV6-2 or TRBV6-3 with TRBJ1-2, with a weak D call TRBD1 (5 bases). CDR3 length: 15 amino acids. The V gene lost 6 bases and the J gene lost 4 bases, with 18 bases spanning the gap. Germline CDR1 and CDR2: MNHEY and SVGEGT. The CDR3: CASSYGSGQSYGYTF. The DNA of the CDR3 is TGTGCCAGCAGCTACGGATCAGGGCAGAGCTATGGCTACACCTTC.

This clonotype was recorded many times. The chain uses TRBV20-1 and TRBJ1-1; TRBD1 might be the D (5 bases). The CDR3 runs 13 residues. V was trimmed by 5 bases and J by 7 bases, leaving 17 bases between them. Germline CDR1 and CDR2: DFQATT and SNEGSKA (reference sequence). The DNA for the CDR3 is TGCAGTGCTGCCAGGGTGCGCGGGGGTGAAGCTTTCTTT. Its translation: CSAARVRGGEAFF.

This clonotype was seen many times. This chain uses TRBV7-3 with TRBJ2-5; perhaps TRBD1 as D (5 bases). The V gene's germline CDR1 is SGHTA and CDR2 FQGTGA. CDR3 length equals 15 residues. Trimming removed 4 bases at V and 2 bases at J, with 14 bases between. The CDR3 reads CASSSRLGAQETQYF. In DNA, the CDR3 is TGTGCCAGCAGCTCGAGATTAGGGGCGCAAGAGACCCAGTACTTC.

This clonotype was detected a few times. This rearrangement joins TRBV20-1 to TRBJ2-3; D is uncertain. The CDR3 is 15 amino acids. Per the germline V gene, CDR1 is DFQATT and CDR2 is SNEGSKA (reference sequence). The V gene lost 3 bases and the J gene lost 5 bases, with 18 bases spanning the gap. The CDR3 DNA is TGCAGTGCTAGTGCCCTAGGCCAACGGAGAGATACGCAGTATTTT. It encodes CSASALGQRRDTQYF.

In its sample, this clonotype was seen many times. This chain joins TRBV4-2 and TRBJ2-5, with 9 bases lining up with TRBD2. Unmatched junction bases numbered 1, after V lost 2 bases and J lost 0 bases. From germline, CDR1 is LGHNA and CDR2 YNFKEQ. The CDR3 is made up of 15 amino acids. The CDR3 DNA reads TGTGCCAGCAGCCAACTAGCGGGGTACCAAGAGACCCAGTACTTC. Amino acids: CASSQLAGYQETQYF.

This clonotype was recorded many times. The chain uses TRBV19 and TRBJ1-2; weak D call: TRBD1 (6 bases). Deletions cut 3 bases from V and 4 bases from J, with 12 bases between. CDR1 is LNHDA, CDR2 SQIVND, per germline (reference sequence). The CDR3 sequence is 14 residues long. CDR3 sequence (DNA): TGTGCCAGTAGTATCGGTCCGGACAGCTATGGCTACACCTTC. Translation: CASSIGPDSYGYTF. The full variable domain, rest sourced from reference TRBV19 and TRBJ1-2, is DGGITQSPKYLFRKEGQNVTLSCEQNLNHDAMYWYRQDPGQGLRLIYYSQIVNDFQKGDIAEGYSVSREKKESFPLTVTSAQKNPTAFYLCASSIGPDSYGYTFGSGTRLTVV.

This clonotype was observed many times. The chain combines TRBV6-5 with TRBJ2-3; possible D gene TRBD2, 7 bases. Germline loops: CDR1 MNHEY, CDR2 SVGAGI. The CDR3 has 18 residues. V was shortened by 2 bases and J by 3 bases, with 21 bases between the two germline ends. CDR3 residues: CASSYRCDGGGCTDTQYF. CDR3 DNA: TGTGCCAGCAGTTACCGATGCGATGGGGGGGGCTGTACAGATACGCAGTATTTT.